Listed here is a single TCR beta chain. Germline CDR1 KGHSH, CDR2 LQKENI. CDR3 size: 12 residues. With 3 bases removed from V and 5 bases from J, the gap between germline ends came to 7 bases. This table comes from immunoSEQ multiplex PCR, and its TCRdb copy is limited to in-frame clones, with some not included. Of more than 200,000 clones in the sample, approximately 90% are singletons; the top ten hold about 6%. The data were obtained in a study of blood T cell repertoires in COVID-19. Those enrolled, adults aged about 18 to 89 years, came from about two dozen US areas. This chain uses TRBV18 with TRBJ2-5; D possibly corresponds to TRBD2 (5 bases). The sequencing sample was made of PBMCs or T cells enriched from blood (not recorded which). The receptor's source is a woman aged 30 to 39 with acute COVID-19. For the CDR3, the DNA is TGTGCCAGCTCACCCAAGCGGGAGACCCAGTACTTC. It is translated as CASSPKRETQYF.